These T cell receptor beta chains were read from a single sample in a study of cytomegalovirus exposure and HLA in healthy donors. Clones were sequenced by immunoSEQ multiplex PCR, and TCRdb holds only the in-frame ones, with some missing. The table includes 250,000 or so clones, around 90% detected once. Sequencing was carried out using PBMCs. The receptors originated from a girl aged 2-10 years in good health and CMV-seronegative. Each CDR3 is given with its conserved first and last residue. The D gene is left open where the match is weak. Where a row states a size, it is once, few, many or the class of an expanded clone; other rows omit it.

v_gene: TRBV7-8
abundance: NA
j_gene: TRBJ2-7
d_gene: TRBD1
CDR3nt: TGTGCCAGCAGCTTAGAGGGGGCCCCATACGAGCAGTACTTC
CDR3aa: CASSLEGAPYEQYF

v_gene: TRBV29-1
abundance: few
j_gene: TRBJ1-2
d_gene: NA
CDR3nt: TGCAGCGTTTTAGGACAGTCTAACTATGGCTACACCTTC
CDR3aa: CSVLGQSNYGYTF

v_gene: TRBV10-3
abundance: NA
j_gene: TRBJ2-1
d_gene: TRBD1
CDR3nt: TGTGCCATCGCTAGACAGGGGGCGGATGAGCAGTTCTTC
CDR3aa: CAIARQGADEQFF

v_gene: TRBV27
abundance: NA
j_gene: TRBJ1-5
d_gene: NA
CDR3nt: TGTGCCAGCAGTTATAGAGGGCCGAATCAGCCCCAGCATTTT
CDR3aa: CASSYRGPNQPQHF

v_gene: TRBV5-6
abundance: once
j_gene: TRBJ1-5
d_gene: TRBD1
CDR3nt: TGTGCCAGCAGCTTGAAGGGGGCATATGGGACAGGGATCAATCAGCCCCAGCATTTT
CDR3aa: CASSLKGAYGTGINQPQHF

v_gene: TRBV6-5
abundance: few
j_gene: TRBJ2-5
d_gene: TRBD1
CDR3nt: TGTGCCAGCAGTCCACGGGGACAGTCAGAGACCCAGTACTTC
CDR3aa: CASSPRGQSETQYF

v_gene: TRBV5-1
abundance: NA
j_gene: TRBJ2-5
d_gene: TRBD1
CDR3nt: TGCGCCAGCAGCACAACAGGGGTTCGAGAGACCCAGTACTTC
CDR3aa: CASSTTGVRETQYF

v_gene: TRBV29-1
abundance: NA
j_gene: TRBJ1-4
d_gene: NA
CDR3nt: TGCAGCGTTGAACACAGTCAGGGGGAAAAACTGTTTTTT
CDR3aa: CSVEHSQGEKLFF

v_gene: TRBV4-2
abundance: NA
j_gene: TRBJ2-1
d_gene: TRBD2
CDR3nt: TGTGCCAGCAGCCCCGGACTAGCGGGAGAGAGGTACAATGAGCAGTTCTTC
CDR3aa: CASSPGLAGERYNEQFF

v_gene: TRBV28
abundance: few
j_gene: TRBJ1-5
d_gene: NA
CDR3nt: TGTGCCAGCAGTTCCAACAGGGTCCCCGGGCCCCAGCATTTT
CDR3aa: CASSSNRVPGPQHF

v_gene: TRBV30
abundance: NA
j_gene: TRBJ2-2
d_gene: TRBD2
CDR3nt: TGTGCCTGGAGGCCCGGGCCTAGCGGGGCCACCGGGGAGCTGTTTTTT
CDR3aa: CAWRPGPSGATGELFF

v_gene: TRBV10-1
abundance: NA
j_gene: TRBJ2-5
d_gene: NA
CDR3nt: TGCGCCAGCAGTAAGAAAGGGGCCGAAGAGACCCAGTACTTC
CDR3aa: CASSKKGAEETQYF

v_gene: TRBV30
abundance: NA
j_gene: TRBJ2-7
d_gene: TRBD2
CDR3nt: TGTGCCTGGAGTTTGACTAGCGGGGGCTCCTACGAGCAGTACTTC
CDR3aa: CAWSLTSGGSYEQYF

v_gene: TRBV18
abundance: NA
j_gene: TRBJ2-3
d_gene: TRBD2
CDR3nt: TGTGCCAGCTCACTTACGACTAGCTCGAGCACAGATACGCAGTATTTT
CDR3aa: CASSLTTSSSTDTQYF

v_gene: TRBV25-1
abundance: NA
j_gene: TRBJ2-7
d_gene: NA
CDR3nt: TGTGCCAGCAGTGAATATGAAGGACTGGTACCCTACGAGCAGTACTTC
CDR3aa: CASSEYEGLVPYEQYF

v_gene: TRBV5-4
abundance: NA
j_gene: TRBJ2-7
d_gene: TRBD2
CDR3nt: TGTGCCAGCAGCTTGGCTGAGCGGGACGACGAGCAGTACTTC
CDR3aa: CASSLAERDDEQYF

v_gene: TRBV5-4
abundance: NA
j_gene: TRBJ1-1
d_gene: TRBD1
CDR3nt: TGTGCCAGCAGCTATATCCAGGGGGCTGAAGCTTTCTTT
CDR3aa: CASSYIQGAEAFF

v_gene: TRBV18
abundance: NA
j_gene: TRBJ1-4
d_gene: NA
CDR3nt: TGTGCCAGCTCACCACGAGGTGCAACTAATGAAAAACTGTTTTTT
CDR3aa: CASSPRGATNEKLFF

v_gene: TRBV13
abundance: NA
j_gene: TRBJ1-1
d_gene: NA
CDR3nt: TGTGCCAGCAGCTCAGGGAGGACTGAAGCTTTCTTT
CDR3aa: CASSSGRTEAFF

v_gene: TRBV6-5
abundance: NA
j_gene: TRBJ2-7
d_gene: NA
CDR3nt: TGTGCCAGCAGTTACTCAGGGGACTCAAACTACGAGCAGTACTTC
CDR3aa: CASSYSGDSNYEQYF

v_gene: TRBV27
abundance: NA
j_gene: TRBJ2-3
d_gene: NA
CDR3nt: TGTGCCAGCAGGGACGGTACTAGCCCCATTCTTCATACGCAGTATTTT
CDR3aa: CASRDGTSPILHTQYF

v_gene: TRBV4-2
abundance: once
j_gene: TRBJ1-1
d_gene: NA
CDR3nt: TGTGCCAGCAGCCAAGAAAGCCGAGTGTTGAACACTGAAGCTTTCTTT
CDR3aa: CASSQESRVLNTEAFF

v_gene: TRBV19
abundance: NA
j_gene: TRBJ2-7
d_gene: TRBD1
CDR3nt: TGTGCCAGTAGTAATGGACAGGGGCCTTACGAGCAGTACTTC
CDR3aa: CASSNGQGPYEQYF

v_gene: TRBV7-8
abundance: NA
j_gene: TRBJ2-7
d_gene: NA
CDR3nt: TGTGCCAGCAGCACTCAGGGGATATTGGCCTCCTACGAGCAGTACTTC
CDR3aa: CASSTQGILASYEQYF

v_gene: TRBV5-8
abundance: few
j_gene: TRBJ1-1
d_gene: NA
CDR3nt: TGTGCCAGCAGCCGCCTGGGGGGTAACACTGAAGCTTTCTTT
CDR3aa: CASSRLGGNTEAFF

v_gene: TRBV25-1
abundance: NA
j_gene: TRBJ2-1
d_gene: NA
CDR3nt: TGTGCCAGCAGTGAGGCGGTGTTTTATCAGTTCTTC
CDR3aa: CASSEAVFYQFF

v_gene: TRBV11-2
abundance: NA
j_gene: TRBJ2-1
d_gene: NA
CDR3nt: TGTGCCAGCATGATTTCAGGGTATGAGCAGTTCTTC
CDR3aa: CASMISGYEQFF

v_gene: TRBV6-1
abundance: NA
j_gene: TRBJ2-3
d_gene: TRBD2
CDR3nt: TGTGCCAGCAGTGAAGTGGTGGCTAGCGGGAGTACAGATACGCAGTATTTT
CDR3aa: CASSEVVASGSTDTQYF

v_gene: TRBV5-1
abundance: NA
j_gene: TRBJ2-3
d_gene: NA
CDR3nt: TGCGCCAGCTCCAACCCCGGGGGCACAGATACGCAGTATTTT
CDR3aa: CASSNPGGTDTQYF

v_gene: TRBV29-1
abundance: NA
j_gene: TRBJ2-3
d_gene: TRBD2
CDR3nt: TGCAGCGGGACTAGCGGGGGCCACACAGATACGCAGTATTTT
CDR3aa: CSGTSGGHTDTQYF

v_gene: TRBV18
abundance: once
j_gene: TRBJ1-1
d_gene: TRBD1
CDR3nt: TGTGCCAGCTCACCAAGGATGACAGGGGGCGAAACTGAAGCTTTCTTT
CDR3aa: CASSPRMTGGETEAFF

v_gene: TRBV9
abundance: few
j_gene: TRBJ2-1
d_gene: NA
CDR3nt: TGTGCCAGCAGCGTAGGTGGGGCCTCCTACAATGAGCAGTTCTTC
CDR3aa: CASSVGGASYNEQFF

v_gene: TRBV29-1
abundance: NA
j_gene: TRBJ1-1
d_gene: NA
CDR3nt: TGCAGCGTTCAGGGGAACACTGAAGCTTTCTTT
CDR3aa: CSVQGNTEAFF

v_gene: TRBV5-4
abundance: NA
j_gene: TRBJ1-5
d_gene: NA
CDR3nt: TGTGCCAGCAGCTTGGTCAATGGCAGGGCTAATCAGCCCCAGCATTTT
CDR3aa: CASSLVNGRANQPQHF

v_gene: TRBV14
abundance: NA
j_gene: TRBJ2-7
d_gene: NA
CDR3nt: TGTGCCAGCAGCCCGAGGCAGGGATCCTACGAGCAGTACTTC
CDR3aa: CASSPRQGSYEQYF

v_gene: TRBV7-8
abundance: NA
j_gene: TRBJ2-7
d_gene: TRBD1
CDR3nt: TGTGCCAGCAGCTTAATCGGGACAGATTCCTACGAGCAGTACTTC
CDR3aa: CASSLIGTDSYEQYF

v_gene: TRBV30
abundance: NA
j_gene: TRBJ2-7
d_gene: TRBD1
CDR3nt: TGTGCCTGGGGGAGAGACAGGGGTTCCTACGAGCAGTACTTC
CDR3aa: CAWGRDRGSYEQYF

v_gene: TRBV29-1
abundance: NA
j_gene: TRBJ2-2
d_gene: TRBD1
CDR3nt: TGCAGCGTTGCTAGGGACAGGGGGGAGCTGTTTTTT
CDR3aa: CSVARDRGELFF

v_gene: TRBV7-2
abundance: NA
j_gene: TRBJ2-7
d_gene: NA
CDR3nt: TGTGCCAGCAGCTTAGACAGACCCCACGAGCAGTACTTC
CDR3aa: CASSLDRPHEQYF

v_gene: TRBV19
abundance: NA
j_gene: TRBJ2-1
d_gene: NA
CDR3nt: TGTGCCAGTAGTATTCCGCGGGGGCTCTACAATGAGCAGTTCTTC
CDR3aa: CASSIPRGLYNEQFF

v_gene: TRBV6-5
abundance: NA
j_gene: TRBJ2-3
d_gene: NA
CDR3nt: TGTGCCAGCAGGGACCTATCAAGGGGCCCAGATACGCAGTATTTT
CDR3aa: CASRDLSRGPDTQYF

v_gene: TRBV7-6
abundance: NA
j_gene: TRBJ2-1
d_gene: TRBD2
CDR3nt: TGTGCCAGCAGCTTACGACTTATCGCAGCGGGGTACAATGAGCAGTTCTTC
CDR3aa: CASSLRLIAAGYNEQFF

v_gene: TRBV6-5
abundance: NA
j_gene: TRBJ1-1
d_gene: NA
CDR3nt: TGTGCCAGCAGTTTGGGACAGAACACTGAAGCTTTCTTT
CDR3aa: CASSLGQNTEAFF

v_gene: TRBV25-1
abundance: once
j_gene: TRBJ1-1
d_gene: NA
CDR3nt: TGTGCCAGCAGTGAACCGGGAGCGAAAGAAGCTTTCTTT
CDR3aa: CASSEPGAKEAFF

v_gene: TRBV7-6
abundance: NA
j_gene: TRBJ2-7
d_gene: NA
CDR3nt: TGTGCCAGCAGCTTAGCCCCGGCCCTACAGGGCTACGAGCAGTACTTC
CDR3aa: CASSLAPALQGYEQYF

v_gene: TRBV5-1
abundance: NA
j_gene: TRBJ2-7
d_gene: NA
CDR3nt: TGCGCCAGCAGCGGAACAGGTTACGAGCAGTACTTC
CDR3aa: CASSGTGYEQYF

v_gene: TRBV6-5
abundance: NA
j_gene: TRBJ2-3
d_gene: TRBD1
CDR3nt: TGTGCCAGCAGATACAGACAGGGTCCCACAACAGATACGCAGTATTTT
CDR3aa: CASRYRQGPTTDTQYF

v_gene: TRBV13
abundance: NA
j_gene: TRBJ2-5
d_gene: TRBD2
CDR3nt: TGTGCCAGCAGCTCCGGGGGGACGGAGACCCAGTACTTC
CDR3aa: CASSSGGTETQYF

v_gene: TRBV19
abundance: NA
j_gene: TRBJ2-7
d_gene: NA
CDR3nt: TGTGCCAGTAGTCTGACTAGTACGGACTACGAGCAGTACTTC
CDR3aa: CASSLTSTDYEQYF

v_gene: TRBV5-6
abundance: once
j_gene: TRBJ2-2
d_gene: TRBD2
CDR3nt: TGTGCCAGCACCCCGGGACTAGGGGTGGTGGTCGGGGAGCTGTTTTTT
CDR3aa: CASTPGLGVVVGELFF

v_gene: TRBV2
abundance: NA
j_gene: TRBJ2-7
d_gene: TRBD2
CDR3nt: TGTGCCAGCAGTTCTAGCGGGGGGCGGTTCTACGAGCAGTACTTC
CDR3aa: CASSSSGGRFYEQYF

v_gene: TRBV6-1
abundance: NA
j_gene: TRBJ1-2
d_gene: TRBD1
CDR3nt: TGTGCCAGCAGCGCCACAGGGGGCGGTAACTATGGCTACACCTTC
CDR3aa: CASSATGGGNYGYTF

v_gene: TRBV7-9
abundance: NA
j_gene: TRBJ2-2
d_gene: NA
CDR3nt: TGTGCCAGCAGCCCAAGGGCTCAGGGCCGCCACACCGGGGAGCTGTTTTTT
CDR3aa: CASSPRAQGRHTGELFF

v_gene: TRBV29-1
abundance: NA
j_gene: TRBJ2-3
d_gene: TRBD1
CDR3nt: TGCAGCGGCGATGGACAGGGCAGCACAGATACGCAGTATTTT
CDR3aa: CSGDGQGSTDTQYF

v_gene: TRBV2
abundance: NA
j_gene: TRBJ2-7
d_gene: NA
CDR3nt: TGTGCCAGCAGCCCAGGGACGGACTACTACGAGCAGTACTTC
CDR3aa: CASSPGTDYYEQYF

v_gene: TRBV30
abundance: NA
j_gene: TRBJ1-1
d_gene: TRBD1
CDR3nt: TGTGCCTGGAGGGGACAGTGGTCGGTAGCTGAAGCTTTCTTT
CDR3aa: CAWRGQWSVAEAFF

v_gene: TRBV4-1
abundance: NA
j_gene: TRBJ2-1
d_gene: NA
CDR3nt: TGCGCCAGCAGCAGTCGGAGCGGGAATGAGCAGTTCTTC
CDR3aa: CASSSRSGNEQFF